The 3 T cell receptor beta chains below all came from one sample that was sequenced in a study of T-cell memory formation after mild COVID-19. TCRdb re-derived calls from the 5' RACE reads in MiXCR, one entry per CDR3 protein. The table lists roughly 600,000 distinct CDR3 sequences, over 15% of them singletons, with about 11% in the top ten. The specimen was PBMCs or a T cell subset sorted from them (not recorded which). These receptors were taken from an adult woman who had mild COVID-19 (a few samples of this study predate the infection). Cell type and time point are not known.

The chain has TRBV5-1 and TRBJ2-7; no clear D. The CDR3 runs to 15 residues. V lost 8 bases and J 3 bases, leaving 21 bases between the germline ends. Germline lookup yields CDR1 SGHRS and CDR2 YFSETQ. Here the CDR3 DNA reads TGCGCCAGTAGGACCCAGCCCCTATCGGACTACGAGCAGTACTTC. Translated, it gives CASRTQPLSDYEQYF.

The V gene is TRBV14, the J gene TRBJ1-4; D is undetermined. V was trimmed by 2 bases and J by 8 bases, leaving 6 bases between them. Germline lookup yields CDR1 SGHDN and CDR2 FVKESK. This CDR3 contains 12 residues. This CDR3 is CASSQQFEKLFF. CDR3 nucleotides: TGTGCCAGCAGCCAACAGTTCGAAAAACTGTTTTTT.

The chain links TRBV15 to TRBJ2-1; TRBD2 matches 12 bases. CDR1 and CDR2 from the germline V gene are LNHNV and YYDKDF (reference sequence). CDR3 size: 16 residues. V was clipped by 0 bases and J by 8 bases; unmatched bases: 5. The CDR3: CATSRDLAGGPDEQFF. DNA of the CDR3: TGTGCCACCAGCAGAGATCTAGCGGGGGGGCCGGATGAGCAGTTCTTC.